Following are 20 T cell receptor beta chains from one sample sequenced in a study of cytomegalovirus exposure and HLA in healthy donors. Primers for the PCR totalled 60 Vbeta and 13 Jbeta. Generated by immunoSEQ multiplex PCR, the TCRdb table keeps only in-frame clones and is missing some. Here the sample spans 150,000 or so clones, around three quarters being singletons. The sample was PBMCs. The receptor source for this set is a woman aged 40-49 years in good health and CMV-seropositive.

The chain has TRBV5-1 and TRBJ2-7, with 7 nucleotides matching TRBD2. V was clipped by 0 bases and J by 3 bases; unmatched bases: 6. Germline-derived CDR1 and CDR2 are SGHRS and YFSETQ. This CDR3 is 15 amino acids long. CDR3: CASSLGGTTDYEQYF. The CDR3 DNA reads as TGCGCCAGCAGCTTGGGTGGGACTACGGACTACGAGCAGTACTTC. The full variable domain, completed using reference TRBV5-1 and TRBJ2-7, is KAGVTQTPRYLIKTRGQQVTLSCSPISGHRSVSWYQQTPGQGLQFLFEYFSETQRNKGNFPGRFSGRQFSNSRSEMNVSTLELGDSALYLCASSLGGTTDYEQYFGPGTRLTVT.

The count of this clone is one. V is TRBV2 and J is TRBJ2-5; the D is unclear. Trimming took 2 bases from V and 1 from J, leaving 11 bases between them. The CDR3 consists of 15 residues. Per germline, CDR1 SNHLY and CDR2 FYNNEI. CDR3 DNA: TGTGCCAGCAGTGAACCTCCTAGTCCCCAAGAGACCCAGTACTTC. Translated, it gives CASSEPPSPQETQYF.

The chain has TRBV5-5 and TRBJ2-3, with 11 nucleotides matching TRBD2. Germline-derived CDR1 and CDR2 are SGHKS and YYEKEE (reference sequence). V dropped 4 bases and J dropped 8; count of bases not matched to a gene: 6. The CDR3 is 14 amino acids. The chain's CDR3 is CASSPSSGGTTQYF. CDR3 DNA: TGTGCCAGCAGCCCATCTAGCGGGGGGACTACGCAGTATTTT.

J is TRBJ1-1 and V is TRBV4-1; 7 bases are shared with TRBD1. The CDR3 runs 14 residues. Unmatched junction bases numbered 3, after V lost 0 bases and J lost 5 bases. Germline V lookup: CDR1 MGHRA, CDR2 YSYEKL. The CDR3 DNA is TGCGCCAGCAGCCAAGATGGGACAGCGACTGAAGCTTTCTTT. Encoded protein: CASSQDGTATEAFF.

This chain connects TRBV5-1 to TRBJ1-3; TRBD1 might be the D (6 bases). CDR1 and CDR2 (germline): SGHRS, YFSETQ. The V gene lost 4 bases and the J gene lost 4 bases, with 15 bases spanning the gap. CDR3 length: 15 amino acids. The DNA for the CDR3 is TGCGCCAGCAGCACAAGCACAGGGTCCGGAAACACCATATATTTT. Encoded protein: CASSTSTGSGNTIYF.

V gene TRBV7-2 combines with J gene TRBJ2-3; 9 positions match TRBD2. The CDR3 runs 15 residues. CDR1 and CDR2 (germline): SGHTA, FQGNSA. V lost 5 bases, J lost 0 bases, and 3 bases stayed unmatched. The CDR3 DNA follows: TGTGCCAGCAGCCGGACTAGCGTTAGCACAGATACGCAGTATTTT. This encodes CASSRTSVSTDTQYF.

The CDR3 DNA reads as TGTGCCAGCAGCCGCGACAGGATCACCGGGGAGCTGTTTTTT. Encoded protein: CASSRDRITGELFF. The genes are TRBV27 and TRBJ2-2, with D perhaps matching TRBD1 (6 bases). The CDR3 covers 14 residues. Germline V lookup: CDR1 MNHEY, CDR2 SMNVEV (reference sequence). Trimming removed 6 bases from V and 4 bases from J, with 12 bases in between.

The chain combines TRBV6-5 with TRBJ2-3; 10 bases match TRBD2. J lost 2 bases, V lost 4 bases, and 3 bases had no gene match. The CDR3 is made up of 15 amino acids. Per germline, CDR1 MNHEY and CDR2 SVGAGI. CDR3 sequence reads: CASSSSGGPTDTQYF. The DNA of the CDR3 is TGTGCCAGCAGTTCTAGCGGGGGCCCCACAGATACGCAGTATTTT.

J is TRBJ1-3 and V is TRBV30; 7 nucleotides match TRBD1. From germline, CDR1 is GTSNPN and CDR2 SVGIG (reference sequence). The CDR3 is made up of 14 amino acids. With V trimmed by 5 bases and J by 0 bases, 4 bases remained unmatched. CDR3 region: CAWRSGGSGNTIYF. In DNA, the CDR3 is TGTGCCTGGCGTTCAGGGGGCTCTGGAAACACCATATATTTT.

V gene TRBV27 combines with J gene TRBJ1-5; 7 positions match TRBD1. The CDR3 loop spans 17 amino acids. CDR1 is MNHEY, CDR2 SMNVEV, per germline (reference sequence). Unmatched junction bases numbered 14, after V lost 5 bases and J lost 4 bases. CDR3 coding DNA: TGTGCCAGCAGTCCCACAAGAGGACAGGTAGGGAATCAGCCCCAGCATTTT. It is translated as CASSPTRGQVGNQPQHF.

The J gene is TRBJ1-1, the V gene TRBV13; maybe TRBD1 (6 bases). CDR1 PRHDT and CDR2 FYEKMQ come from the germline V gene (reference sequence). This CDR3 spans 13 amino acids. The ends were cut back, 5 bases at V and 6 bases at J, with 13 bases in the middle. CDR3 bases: TGTGCCAGCAGCCAGCAGGGGAGTGCTGAAGCTTTCTTT. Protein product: CASSQQGSAEAFF.

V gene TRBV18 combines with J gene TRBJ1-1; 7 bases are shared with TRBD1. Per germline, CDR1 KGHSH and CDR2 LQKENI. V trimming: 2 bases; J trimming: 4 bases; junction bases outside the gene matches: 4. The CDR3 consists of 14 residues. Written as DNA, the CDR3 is TGTGCCAGCTCACCATACTGGGACAGCACTGAAGCTTTCTTT. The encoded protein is CASSPYWDSTEAFF. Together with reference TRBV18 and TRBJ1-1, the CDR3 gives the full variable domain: NAGVMQNPRHLVRRRGQEARLRCSPMKGHSHVYWYRQLPEEGLKFMVYLQKENIIDESGMPKERFSAEFPKEGPSILRIQQVVRGDSAAYFCASSPYWDSTEAFFGQGTRLTVV.

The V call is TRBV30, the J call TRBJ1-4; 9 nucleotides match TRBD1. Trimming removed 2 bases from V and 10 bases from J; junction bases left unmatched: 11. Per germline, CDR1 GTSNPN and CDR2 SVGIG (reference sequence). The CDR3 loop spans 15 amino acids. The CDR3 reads CAWSHGQGSSVKLFF. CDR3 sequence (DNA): TGTGCCTGGAGTCATGGACAGGGGTCTTCGGTAAAACTGTTTTTT.

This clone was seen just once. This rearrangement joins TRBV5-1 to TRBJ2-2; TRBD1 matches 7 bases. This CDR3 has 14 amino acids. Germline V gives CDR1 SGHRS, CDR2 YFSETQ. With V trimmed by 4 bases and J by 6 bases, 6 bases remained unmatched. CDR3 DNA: TGCGCCAGCAGCGCCGGACAGGTCCCCGGGGAGCTGTTTTTT. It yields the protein CASSAGQVPGELFF.

In DNA form, the CDR3 reads TGTGCCTGGAGAGCGAGACAGGGTTCGCAATCACCCCTCCACTTT. This encodes CAWRARQGSQSPLHF. This chain connects TRBV30 to TRBJ1-6, with 7 bases fitting TRBD1. The junction had 12 bases not matched to a gene; V was cut back by 3 bases and J by 10 bases. Germline V gives CDR1 GTSNPN, CDR2 SVGIG (reference sequence). The CDR3 is 15 residues long.

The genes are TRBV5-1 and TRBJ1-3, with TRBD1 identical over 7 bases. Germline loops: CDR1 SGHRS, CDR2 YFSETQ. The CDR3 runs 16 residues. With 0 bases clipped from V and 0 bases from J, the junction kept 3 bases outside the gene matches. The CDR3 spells CASSLGGTASGNTIYF. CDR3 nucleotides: TGCGCCAGCAGCTTGGGCGGGACAGCCTCTGGAAACACCATATATTTT.

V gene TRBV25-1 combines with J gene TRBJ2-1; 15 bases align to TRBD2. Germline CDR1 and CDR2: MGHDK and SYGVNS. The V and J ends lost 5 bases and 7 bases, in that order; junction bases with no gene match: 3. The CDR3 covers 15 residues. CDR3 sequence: CASSTGTSGGNEQFF. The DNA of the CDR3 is TGTGCCAGCAGTACCGGGACTAGCGGGGGGAATGAGCAGTTCTTC.

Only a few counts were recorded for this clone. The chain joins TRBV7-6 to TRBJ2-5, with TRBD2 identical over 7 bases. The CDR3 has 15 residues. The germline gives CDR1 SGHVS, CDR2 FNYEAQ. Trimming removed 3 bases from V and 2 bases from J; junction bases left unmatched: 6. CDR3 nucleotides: TGTGCCAGCAGCTTGATGCGGGGGATGCAAGAGACCCAGTACTTC. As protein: CASSLMRGMQETQYF.

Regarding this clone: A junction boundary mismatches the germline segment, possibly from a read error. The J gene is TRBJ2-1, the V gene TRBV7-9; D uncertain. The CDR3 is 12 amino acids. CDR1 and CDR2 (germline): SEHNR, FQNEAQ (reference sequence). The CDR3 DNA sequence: TGTTCCAGCAGCTTAGTACTCGTTGAGCAGTTCTTC. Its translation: CSSSLVLVEQFF. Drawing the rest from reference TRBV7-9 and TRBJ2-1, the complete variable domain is DTGVSQNPRHKITKRGQNVTFRCDPISEHNRLYWYRQTLGQGPEFLTYFQNEAQLEKSRLLSDRFSAERPKGSFSTLEIQRTEQGDSAMYLCSSSLVLVEQFFGPGTRLTVL.

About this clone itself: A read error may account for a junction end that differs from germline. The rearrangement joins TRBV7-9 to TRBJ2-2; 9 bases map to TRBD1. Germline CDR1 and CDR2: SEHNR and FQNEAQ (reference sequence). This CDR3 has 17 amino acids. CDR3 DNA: TGTTCCAGCCGAAGGCCCTACCTCGGGACAGGGAACGGGGAGCTGTTTTTT. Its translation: CSSRRPYLGTGNGELFF.